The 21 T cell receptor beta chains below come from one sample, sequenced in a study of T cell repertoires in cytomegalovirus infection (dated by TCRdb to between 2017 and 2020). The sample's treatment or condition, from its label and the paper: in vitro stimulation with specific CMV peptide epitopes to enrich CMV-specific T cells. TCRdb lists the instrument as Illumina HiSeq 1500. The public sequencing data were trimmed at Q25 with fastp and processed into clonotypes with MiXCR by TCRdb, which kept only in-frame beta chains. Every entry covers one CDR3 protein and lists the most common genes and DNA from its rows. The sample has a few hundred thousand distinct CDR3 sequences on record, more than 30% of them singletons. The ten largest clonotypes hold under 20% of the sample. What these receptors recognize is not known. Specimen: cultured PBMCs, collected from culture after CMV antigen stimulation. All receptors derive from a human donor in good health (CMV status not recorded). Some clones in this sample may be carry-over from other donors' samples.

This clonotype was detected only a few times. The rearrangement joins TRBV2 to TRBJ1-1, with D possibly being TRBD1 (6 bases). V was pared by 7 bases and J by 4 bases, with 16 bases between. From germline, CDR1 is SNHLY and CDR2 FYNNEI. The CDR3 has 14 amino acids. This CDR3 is CASIKGGEGTEAFF. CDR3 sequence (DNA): TGTGCCAGCATCAAAGGGGGAGAAGGCACTGAAGCTTTCTTT.

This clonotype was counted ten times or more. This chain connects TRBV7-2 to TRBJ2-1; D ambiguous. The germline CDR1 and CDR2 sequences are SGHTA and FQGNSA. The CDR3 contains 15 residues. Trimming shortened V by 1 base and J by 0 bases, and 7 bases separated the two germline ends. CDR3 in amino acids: CASSLETSSYNEQFF. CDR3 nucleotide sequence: TGTGCCAGCAGCTTAGAGACGAGCTCCTACAATGAGCAGTTCTTC.

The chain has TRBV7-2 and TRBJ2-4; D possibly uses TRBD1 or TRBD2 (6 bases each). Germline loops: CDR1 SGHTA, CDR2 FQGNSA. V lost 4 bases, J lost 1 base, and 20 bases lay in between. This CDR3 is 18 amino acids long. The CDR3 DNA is TGTGCCAGCAGCTCGCGACTAGGGGGATTGTCGGCCAAAAACATTCAGTACTTC. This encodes CASSSRLGGLSAKNIQYF.

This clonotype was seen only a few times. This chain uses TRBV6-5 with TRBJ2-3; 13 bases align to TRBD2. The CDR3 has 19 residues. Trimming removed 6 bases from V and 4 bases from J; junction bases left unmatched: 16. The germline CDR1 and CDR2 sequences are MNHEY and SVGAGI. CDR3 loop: CASSPGLAGTSGGADTQYF. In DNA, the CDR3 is TGTGCCAGCAGCCCGGGACTAGCGGGAACCAGCGGTGGGGCAGATACGCAGTATTTT.

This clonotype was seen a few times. Written as DNA, the CDR3 is TGTGCCAGCAGTTACTCGGGGCAGCGGTACCAAGAGACCCAGTACTTC. Translated, it gives CASSYSGQRYQETQYF. The J gene is TRBJ2-5, the V gene TRBV6-6, with D perhaps assigned TRBD1 or TRBD2 (5 bases each). V was pared by 0 bases and J by 0 bases, with 11 bases between. Germline V CDR1 and CDR2: MNHNY, SVGAGI (reference sequence). This CDR3 is built from 16 residues.

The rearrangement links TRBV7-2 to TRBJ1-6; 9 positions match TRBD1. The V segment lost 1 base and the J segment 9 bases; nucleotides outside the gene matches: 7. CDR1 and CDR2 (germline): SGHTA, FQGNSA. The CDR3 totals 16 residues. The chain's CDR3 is CASSLGGTGRGSPLHF. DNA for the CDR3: TGTGCCAGCAGCTTAGGGGGGACAGGGAGGGGTTCACCCCTCCACTTT.

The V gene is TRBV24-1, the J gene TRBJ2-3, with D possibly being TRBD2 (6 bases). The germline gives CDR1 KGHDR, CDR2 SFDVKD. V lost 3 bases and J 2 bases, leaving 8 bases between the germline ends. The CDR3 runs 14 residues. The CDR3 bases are TGTGCCACCAGTGATGCGGGAATCACAGATACGCAGTATTTT. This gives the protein CATSDAGITDTQYF.

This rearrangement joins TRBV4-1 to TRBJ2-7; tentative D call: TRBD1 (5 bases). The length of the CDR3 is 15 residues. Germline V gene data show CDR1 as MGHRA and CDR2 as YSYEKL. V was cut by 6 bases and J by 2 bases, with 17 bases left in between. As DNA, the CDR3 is TGCGCCAGCAGTCGCCTAGTAGGGGATGCCTACGAGCAGTACGTC. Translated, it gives CASSRLVGDAYEQYV.

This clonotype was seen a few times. The CDR3 loop reads CASSLGLADRIQETQYF. CDR3 in DNA: TGTGCCAGCAGCTTAGGACTAGCTGATCGTATCCAAGAGACCCAGTACTTC. This rearrangement joins TRBV7-6 to TRBJ2-5; 7 bases agree with TRBD2. The CDR3 spans 17 residues. CDR1 is SGHVS and CDR2 is FNYEAQ in the germline V gene. The J segment lost 1 base and the V segment lost 1 base, leaving 9 bases of the junction unmatched.

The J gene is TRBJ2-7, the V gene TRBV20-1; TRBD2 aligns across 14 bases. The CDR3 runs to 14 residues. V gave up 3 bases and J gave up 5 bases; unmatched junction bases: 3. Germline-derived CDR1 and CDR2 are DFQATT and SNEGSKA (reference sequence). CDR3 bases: TGCAGTGCTAGTTGGGGACTAGCGGGAGACGAGCAGTACTTC. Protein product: CSASWGLAGDEQYF.

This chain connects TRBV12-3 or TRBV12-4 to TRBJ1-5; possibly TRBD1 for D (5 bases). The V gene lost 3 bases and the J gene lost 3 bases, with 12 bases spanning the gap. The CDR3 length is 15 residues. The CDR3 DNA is TGTGCCAGCAGTTTGGCCAGGGCTCCCAATCAGCCCCAGCATTTT. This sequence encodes CASSLARAPNQPQHF.

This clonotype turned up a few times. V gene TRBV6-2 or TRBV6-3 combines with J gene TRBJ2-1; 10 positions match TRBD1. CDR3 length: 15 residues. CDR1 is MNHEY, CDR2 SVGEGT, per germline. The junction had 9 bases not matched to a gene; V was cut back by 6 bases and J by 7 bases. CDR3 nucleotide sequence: TGTGCCAGCAGCACTCCGGGACAGGGGAGGAATGAGCAGTTCTTC. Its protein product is CASSTPGQGRNEQFF.

CDR3 in amino acids: CASSLDPHDGETQYF. The CDR3 bases are TGTGCCAGCAGCTTAGATCCCCACGATGGAGAGACCCAGTACTTC. This chain uses TRBV7-2 with TRBJ2-5; no firm D call. Deletions cut 1 base from V and 4 bases from J, with 13 bases between. Germline V gene sequence: CDR1 SGHTA, CDR2 FQGNSA. The CDR3 sequence is 15 residues long.

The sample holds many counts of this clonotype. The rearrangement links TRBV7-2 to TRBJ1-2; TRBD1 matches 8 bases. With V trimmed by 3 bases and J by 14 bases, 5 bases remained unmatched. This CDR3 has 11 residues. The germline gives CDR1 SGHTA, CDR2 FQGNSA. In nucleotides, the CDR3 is TGTGCCAGCAGCTTCTCGGACAGGGAAACCTTC. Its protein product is CASSFSDRETF.

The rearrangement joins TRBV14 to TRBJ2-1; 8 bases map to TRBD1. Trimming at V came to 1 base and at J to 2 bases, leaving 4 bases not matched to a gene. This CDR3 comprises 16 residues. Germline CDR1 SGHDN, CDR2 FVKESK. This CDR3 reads CASSQADRDPYNEQFF. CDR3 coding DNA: TGTGCCAGCAGCCAAGCGGACAGGGACCCCTACAATGAGCAGTTCTTC.

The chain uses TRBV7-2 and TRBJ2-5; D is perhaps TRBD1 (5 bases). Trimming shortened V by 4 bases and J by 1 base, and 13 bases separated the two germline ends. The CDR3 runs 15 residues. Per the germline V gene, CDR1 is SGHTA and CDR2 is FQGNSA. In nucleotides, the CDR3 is TGTGCCAGCAGCTCCCAGGGTTCTTTCCAAGAGACCCAGTACTTC. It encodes CASSSQGSFQETQYF.

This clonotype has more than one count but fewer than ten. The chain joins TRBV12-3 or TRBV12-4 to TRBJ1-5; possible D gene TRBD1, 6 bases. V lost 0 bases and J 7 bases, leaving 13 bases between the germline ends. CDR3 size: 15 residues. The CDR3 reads CASSLAGGGGQPQHF. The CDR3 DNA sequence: TGTGCCAGCAGTTTAGCGGGCGGGGGCGGACAGCCCCAGCATTTT.

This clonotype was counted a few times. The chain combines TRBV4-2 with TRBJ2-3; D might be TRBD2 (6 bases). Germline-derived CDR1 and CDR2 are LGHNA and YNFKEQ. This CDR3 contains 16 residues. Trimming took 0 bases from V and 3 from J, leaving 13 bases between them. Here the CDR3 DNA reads TGTGCCAGCAGCCAAGATAGGGGAGCGGGTACAGATACGCAGTATTTT. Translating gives CASSQDRGAGTDTQYF.

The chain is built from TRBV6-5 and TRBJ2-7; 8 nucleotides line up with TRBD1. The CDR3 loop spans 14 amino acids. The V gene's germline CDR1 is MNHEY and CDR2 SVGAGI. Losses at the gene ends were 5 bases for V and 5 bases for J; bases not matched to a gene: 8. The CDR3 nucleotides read TGTGCCAGCAGTGGCCGGGACAGGTACAACGAGCAGTACTTC. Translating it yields CASSGRDRYNEQYF.

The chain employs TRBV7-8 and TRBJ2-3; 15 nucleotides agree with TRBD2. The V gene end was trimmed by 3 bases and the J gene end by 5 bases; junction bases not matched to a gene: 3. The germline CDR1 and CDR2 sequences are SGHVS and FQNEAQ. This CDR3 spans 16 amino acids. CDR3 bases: TGTGCCAGCAGCTTTTGGACTAGCGGGAGGGGAGATACGCAGTATTTT. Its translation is CASSFWTSGRGDTQYF.

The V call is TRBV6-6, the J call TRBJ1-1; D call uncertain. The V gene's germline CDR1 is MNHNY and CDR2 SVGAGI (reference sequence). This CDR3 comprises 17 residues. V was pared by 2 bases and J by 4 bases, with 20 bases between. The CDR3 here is CASSYGDTLTLGTEAFF. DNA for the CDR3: TGTGCCAGCAGTTACGGCGACACTTTAACGCTGGGCACTGAAGCTTTCTTT.